The 20 T cell receptor beta chains given below trace back to one sample, sequenced in a study of T cell changes during pregnancy in multiple sclerosis. TCRdb's table, derived via immunoSEQ multiplex PCR, lists solely in-frame clones and lacks some. The sample yields 75,000 to 100,000 clones, about 91% seen once. This specimen was peripheral blood, taken after pregnancy. The receptors were gathered from a female donor in good health, enrolled as a control in a pregnancy study.

The genes are TRBV11-2 and TRBJ2-7; 9 bases line up with TRBD2. This CDR3 spans 15 amino acids. J lost 0 bases, V lost 6 bases, and 6 bases had no gene match. In germline, CDR1 is SGHAT, CDR2 FQNNGV. Here the CDR3 DNA reads TGTGCCAGCAGTACTTCTAGCGGGGACTCCTACGAGCAGTACTTC. Its translation is CASSTSSGDSYEQYF.

The J gene is TRBJ1-2, the V gene TRBV5-8; no reliable D call. Between the trimmed V and J ends, which lost 4 bases and 3 bases, there was a span of 10 bases. This CDR3 comprises 13 residues. The germline CDR1 and CDR2 sequences are SGHTS and YDEGEE. The CDR3 protein is CASSRQGDYGYTF. DNA for the CDR3: TGTGCCAGCAGCCGCCAAGGAGACTATGGCTACACCTTC.

Here the CDR3 reads CASSGGENTEAFF. CDR3 nucleotide sequence: TGTGCCAGCTCCGGCGGGGAGAACACTGAAGCTTTCTTT. The V call is TRBV18, the J call TRBJ1-1; D is undetermined. The CDR3 has 13 residues. Germline loops: CDR1 KGHSH, CDR2 LQKENI. V was cut by 6 bases and J by 1 base, with 9 bases left in between.

The chain links TRBV29-1 to TRBJ2-2; TRBD2 might be the D (6 bases). CDR1 SQVTM and CDR2 ANQGSEA come from the germline V gene. This CDR3 region has 14 residues. Trimming took 1 base from V and 4 from J, leaving 10 bases between them. This CDR3 reads CSVEAGVVTGELFF. CDR3 DNA sequence: TGCAGCGTTGAAGCGGGAGTCGTCACCGGGGAGCTGTTTTTT.

This clone has only a few counts. The chain combines TRBV19 with TRBJ1-1; a possible D gene is TRBD1 (5 bases). This CDR3 has 13 amino acids. Trimming removed 3 bases at V and 4 bases at J, with 9 bases between. Germline loops: CDR1 LNHDA, CDR2 SQIVND (reference sequence). The CDR3 here is CASSISRGTEAFF. CDR3 bases: TGTGCCAGTAGTATTTCAAGGGGCACTGAAGCTTTCTTT. Combining the CDR3 with reference TRBV19 and TRBJ1-1 gives the whole variable domain DGGITQSPKYLFRKEGQNVTLSCEQNLNHDAMYWYRQDPGQGLRLIYYSQIVNDFQKGDIAEGYSVSREKKESFPLTVTSAQKNPTAFYLCASSISRGTEAFFGQGTRLTVV.

The chain carries TRBV28 and TRBJ2-7, with D possibly matching TRBD2 (6 bases). From germline, CDR1 is MDHEN and CDR2 SYDVKM. V shed 6 bases and J shed 6 bases, with 18 bases lying between them. This CDR3 spans 14 amino acids. The CDR3 coding sequence is TGTGCCAGCAGCCCCTCGGAGGGGTGGTCCGAGCAGTACTTC. This sequence encodes CASSPSEGWSEQYF.

This clone was found once. The chain employs TRBV2 and TRBJ2-4, with D perhaps matching TRBD2 (5 bases). CDR3 length: 15 amino acids. Trimming shortened V by 4 bases and J by 1 base, and 11 bases separated the two germline ends. Germline V lookup: CDR1 SNHLY, CDR2 FYNNEI. The CDR3 DNA follows: TGTGCCAGCAGTGCGCGATCGGGGGCCAAAAACATTCAGTACTTC. Encoded protein: CASSARSGAKNIQYF.

This rearrangement joins TRBV9 to TRBJ1-3; D not certain. This CDR3 comprises 16 residues. Germline values: CDR1 SGDLS, CDR2 YYNGEE. The V end lost 0 bases, the J end lost 0 bases, and 10 bases lay between the germline ends. CDR3 sequence reads: CASSVGVGNSGNTIYF. CDR3 coding DNA: TGTGCCAGCAGCGTAGGAGTCGGGAACTCTGGAAACACCATATATTTT.

The genes are TRBV5-6 and TRBJ1-6; D ambiguous. The CDR3 runs 14 residues. With 2 bases removed from V and 7 bases from J, the gap between germline ends came to 10 bases. Germline lookup yields CDR1 SGHDT and CDR2 YYEEEE. CDR3 in amino acids: CASSFGRKNSPLHF. CDR3 sequence (DNA): TGTGCCAGCAGCTTTGGCAGGAAAAATTCACCCCTCCACTTT.

The CDR3 DNA sequence: TGTGCCAGCAGTCCCGGCTCTGGGGCTTCAGCTTTCTTT. As protein: CASSPGSGASAFF. The chain uses TRBV27 and TRBJ1-1, with D tentatively TRBD1 (5 bases). The CDR3 has 13 amino acids. Trimming took off 5 bases at V and 10 bases at J, with 17 bases between the two ends. Germline assignment: CDR1 MNHEY and CDR2 SMNVEV (reference sequence).

The rearrangement links TRBV5-4 to TRBJ1-6; TRBD1 matches at 10 bases. From germline, CDR1 is SGHNT and CDR2 YYREEE (reference sequence). This CDR3 contains 14 residues. Germline trimming cut 4 bases from V and 10 bases from J; bases unmatched to any gene: 5. The CDR3 DNA sequence: TGTGCCAGCAGCCTAGGACAGGGGGGCTCACCCCTCCACTTT. This encodes CASSLGQGGSPLHF. The whole variable domain, filled in from reference TRBV5-4 and TRBJ1-6, reads ETGVTQSPTHLIKTRGQQVTLRCSSQSGHNTVSWYQQALGQGPQFIFQYYREEENGRGNFPPRFSGLQFPNYSSELNVNALELDDSALYLCASSLGQGGSPLHFGNGTRLTVT.

CDR3: CASSPGTSGGSGANVLTF. In nucleotides, the CDR3 is TGTGCCAGCAGCCCAGGGACTAGCGGGGGTTCTGGGGCCAACGTCCTGACTTTC. The rearrangement joins TRBV4-2 to TRBJ2-6, with 14 bases matching TRBD2. There are 18 residues in the CDR3. The germline gives CDR1 LGHNA, CDR2 YNFKEQ. V gave up 4 bases and J gave up 1 base; unmatched junction bases: 3.

This sequence joins TRBV7-2 and TRBJ1-2, with D hard to call. Per the germline V gene, CDR1 is SGHTA and CDR2 is FQGNSA. The CDR3 spans 13 residues. Trimming took off 1 base at V and 4 bases at J, with 7 bases between the two ends. Written as DNA, the CDR3 is TGTGCCAGCAGCTTAGGCCAGATCTATGGCTACACCTTC. Protein: CASSLGQIYGYTF. Drawing the rest from reference TRBV7-2 and TRBJ1-2, the complete variable domain is GAGVSQSPSNKVTEKGKDVELRCDPISGHTALYWYRQSLGQGLEFLIYFQGNSAPDKSGLPSDRFSAERTGGSVSTLTIQRTQQEDSAVYLCASSLGQIYGYTFGSGTRLTVV.

This clone was observed a single time. The rearrangement uses TRBV27 and TRBJ2-7, with TRBD2 matching 9 bases. Germline V lookup: CDR1 MNHEY, CDR2 SMNVEV (reference sequence). This CDR3 is 15 amino acids long. J was trimmed by 2 bases and V by 3 bases; bases with no gene match: 5. The CDR3 spells CASSFFLAGTYEQYF. The CDR3 bases are TGTGCCAGCAGTTTTTTCCTAGCGGGAACCTACGAGCAGTACTTC.

This clone has a single count. This sequence joins TRBV10-1 and TRBJ2-1, with 11 bases fitting TRBD2. With 8 bases clipped from V and 5 bases from J, the junction kept 14 bases outside the gene matches. This CDR3 is 17 amino acids long. CDR1 and CDR2 (germline): WNHNN, SYGVQD (reference sequence). The CDR3 region has the DNA TGCGCCAGCTCCCGAGCTCTAGCGGGGGGAAGGAACAATGAGCAGTTCTTC. Amino acids: CASSRALAGGRNNEQFF.

The chain uses TRBV9 and TRBJ1-4; 7 bases match TRBD1. This CDR3 spans 13 amino acids. Germline CDR1 is SGDLS and CDR2 is YYNGEE. The V and J ends lost 0 bases and 7 bases, in that order; junction bases with no gene match: 0. Here the CDR3 DNA reads TGTGCCAGCAGCGTAGGGGACAGTGAAAAACTGTTTTTT. This codes for CASSVGDSEKLFF.

V and J are TRBV28 and TRBJ2-4; 12 positions agree with TRBD2. V was pared by 5 bases and J by 10 bases, with 12 bases of the junction left unmatched. CDR1 MDHEN and CDR2 SYDVKM come from the germline V gene. The CDR3 consists of 16 residues. CDR3 nucleotides: TGTGCCAGCAGTCTGCCCGGACTAGCGGGACAACGTATTCAGTACTTC. Amino acids: CASSLPGLAGQRIQYF.

The V gene is TRBV5-4, the J gene TRBJ2-5; the match to TRBD1 covers 7 bases. The CDR3 extends over 15 amino acids. Unmatched junction bases numbered 8, after V lost 4 bases and J lost 2 bases. The germline V gene has CDR1 SGHNT and CDR2 YYREEE (reference sequence). The CDR3 loop reads CASSRTGGYQETQYF. CDR3 DNA: TGTGCCAGCAGCCGGACAGGCGGTTATCAAGAGACCCAGTACTTC.

V is TRBV29-1 and J is TRBJ2-7; D is uncertain. The CDR3 covers 13 residues. Per the germline V gene, CDR1 is SQVTM and CDR2 is ANQGSEA. V lost 5 bases and J lost 3, with 14 bases in between. For the CDR3, the DNA is TGCAGCGTTCACGCCGCGGTCTTCTACGAGCAGTACTTC. As protein: CSVHAAVFYEQYF.

V is TRBV19 and J is TRBJ1-5; D call uncertain. V was shortened by 11 bases and J by 4 bases, with 12 bases between the two germline ends. This CDR3 has 12 residues. In germline, CDR1 is LNHDA, CDR2 SQIVND (reference sequence). The CDR3 sequence is CAVNTGNQPQHF. The CDR3 nucleotides read TGTGCCGTTAATACGGGAAATCAGCCCCAGCATTTT.